This is a list of T cell receptor beta chains from one sample in a study of cytomegalovirus exposure and HLA in healthy donors. The repertoire was sequenced with immunoSEQ multiplex PCR; TCRdb's copy has only in-frame clones and lacks some. The sample consists of 300,000 to 450,000 clones, more than 80% of them appearing once. Specimen: PBMCs. Source of these receptors: a woman between 18 and 30 years old in good health and CMV-seronegative. CDR3s leave out the opening cysteine and the closing phenylalanine or tryptophan. Each record gives: V gene, J gene, CDR3 protein.

V gene: TRBV6-5; J gene: TRBJ1-3; CDR3 protein: ASSYYQGGSGNTIY
V gene: TRBV6-6; J gene: TRBJ1-4; CDR3 protein: ASSYVTGGGEKLF
V gene: TRBV19; J gene: TRBJ1-5; CDR3 protein: ASSIEQNQPQH
V gene: TRBV5-1; J gene: TRBJ2-7; CDR3 protein: ASTPVRGFYEQY
V gene: TRBV25-1; J gene: TRBJ1-1; CDR3 protein: ASRRGGAEAF
V gene: TRBV5-5; J gene: TRBJ2-1; CDR3 protein: ASRLTGGAKF
V gene: TRBV2; J gene: TRBJ1-2; CDR3 protein: ASSGATGMSGYT
V gene: TRBV5-1; J gene: TRBJ2-7; CDR3 protein: ASSLGGQGLGEQY
V gene: TRBV7-8; J gene: TRBJ2-1; CDR3 protein: ASSLEGLAANEQF
V gene: TRBV28; J gene: TRBJ2-1; CDR3 protein: ASSFEGVPYNEQF
V gene: TRBV18; J gene: TRBJ2-1; CDR3 protein: ASSPGLAPDEQF
V gene: TRBV4-1; J gene: TRBJ2-7; CDR3 protein: ASSQADRGYEQY
V gene: TRBV30; J gene: TRBJ1-1; CDR3 protein: ALSRVRAF
V gene: TRBV7-6; J gene: TRBJ1-1; CDR3 protein: ASSWGTGAVEAF
V gene: TRBV28; J gene: TRBJ2-3; CDR3 protein: ASSTPGTGGYTQY
V gene: TRBV27; J gene: TRBJ2-7; CDR3 protein: ASSMGRTYEQY
V gene: TRBV19; J gene: TRBJ2-1; CDR3 protein: ASSIPGPPYNEQF
V gene: TRBV18; J gene: TRBJ1-2; CDR3 protein: ASSRDTDRALYGYT
V gene: TRBV29-1; J gene: TRBJ2-7; CDR3 protein: SVLIRDNYEQY
V gene: TRBV2; J gene: TRBJ2-7; CDR3 protein: ASSEEAPGTAYEQY
V gene: TRBV2; J gene: TRBJ1-2; CDR3 protein: ATGGYGYT
V gene: TRBV30; J gene: TRBJ2-1; CDR3 protein: AWRRQGAQYNEQF
V gene: TRBV2; J gene: TRBJ1-3; CDR3 protein: ASTPDRGTGNTIY
V gene: TRBV27; J gene: TRBJ2-7; CDR3 protein: ASRKGAGGSYEQY
V gene: TRBV2; J gene: TRBJ2-7; CDR3 protein: ASRSLREGQWQY
V gene: TRBV4-2; J gene: TRBJ1-2; CDR3 protein: ASSRQGAGDYGYT
V gene: TRBV6-5; J gene: TRBJ1-1; CDR3 protein: ASRGQNTEAF
V gene: TRBV4-1; J gene: TRBJ1-5; CDR3 protein: ASSQLGGGQPQH
V gene: TRBV9; J gene: TRBJ2-4; CDR3 protein: ASSVDGTTDIQY
V gene: TRBV10-1; J gene: TRBJ1-1; CDR3 protein: ASAPGQGRTEAF
V gene: TRBV28; J gene: TRBJ2-7; CDR3 protein: AVRGSYEQY
V gene: TRBV7-9; J gene: TRBJ2-7; CDR3 protein: ASSLAKGLSFYEQY
V gene: TRBV27; J gene: TRBJ1-4; CDR3 protein: ATSGTGTAKLF
V gene: TRBV2; J gene: TRBJ2-6; CDR3 protein: ASRRDRGFLGLEANVLT
V gene: TRBV27; J gene: TRBJ1-1; CDR3 protein: ATRPGELLNTEAF
V gene: TRBV2; J gene: TRBJ2-7; CDR3 protein: ASRASGSNDEQY
V gene: TRBV7-8; J gene: TRBJ2-5; CDR3 protein: ASSLVGWDRGETQY
V gene: TRBV19; J gene: TRBJ2-1; CDR3 protein: ASRAGPAGKLSYEQF
V gene: TRBV5-4; J gene: TRBJ1-2; CDR3 protein: ASSEVANYGYT
V gene: TRBV11-2; J gene: TRBJ2-1; CDR3 protein: ASSLVGSGGYNEQF
V gene: TRBV5-4; J gene: TRBJ2-7; CDR3 protein: ASSPATVPYEQY
V gene: TRBV7-9; J gene: TRBJ2-1; CDR3 protein: ASSLASVPHEQF
V gene: TRBV6-5; J gene: TRBJ2-1; CDR3 protein: ASSSERGSYNEQF
V gene: TRBV2; J gene: TRBJ2-7; CDR3 protein: ASSEGGVLEQY
V gene: TRBV2; J gene: TRBJ2-7; CDR3 protein: ASSEAMRNEQY
V gene: TRBV2; J gene: TRBJ2-2; CDR3 protein: ASRHRLADTGELF
V gene: TRBV6-4; J gene: TRBJ2-5; CDR3 protein: ASWGVDYQETQY
V gene: TRBV13; J gene: TRBJ1-3; CDR3 protein: ATKGQPSGNTIY
V gene: TRBV6-1; J gene: TRBJ2-7; CDR3 protein: ASSETGDIYEQY
V gene: TRBV30; J gene: TRBJ2-5; CDR3 protein: AWSVRVSGALQETQY
V gene: TRBV27; J gene: TRBJ2-2; CDR3 protein: ASRAGGPRTGELF
V gene: TRBV2; J gene: TRBJ1-1; CDR3 protein: ASRGYQGQGAAEAF
V gene: TRBV14; J gene: TRBJ1-2; CDR3 protein: ASSPQRTGPYGYT
V gene: TRBV5-6; J gene: TRBJ2-7; CDR3 protein: ASSLDRGQKYEQY